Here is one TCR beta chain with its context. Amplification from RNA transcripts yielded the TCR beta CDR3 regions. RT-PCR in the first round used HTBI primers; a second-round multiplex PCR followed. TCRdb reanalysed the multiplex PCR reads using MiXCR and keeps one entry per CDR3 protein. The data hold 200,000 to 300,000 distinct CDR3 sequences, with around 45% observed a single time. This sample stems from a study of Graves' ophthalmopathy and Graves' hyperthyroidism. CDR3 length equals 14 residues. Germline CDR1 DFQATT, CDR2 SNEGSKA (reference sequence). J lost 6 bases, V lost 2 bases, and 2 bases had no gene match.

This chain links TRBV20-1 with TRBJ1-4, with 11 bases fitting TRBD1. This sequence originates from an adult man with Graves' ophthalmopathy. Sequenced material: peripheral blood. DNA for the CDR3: TGCAGTGCTAGATGGGACAGGGGGGATGAAAAACTGTTTTTT. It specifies CSARWDRGDEKLFF.